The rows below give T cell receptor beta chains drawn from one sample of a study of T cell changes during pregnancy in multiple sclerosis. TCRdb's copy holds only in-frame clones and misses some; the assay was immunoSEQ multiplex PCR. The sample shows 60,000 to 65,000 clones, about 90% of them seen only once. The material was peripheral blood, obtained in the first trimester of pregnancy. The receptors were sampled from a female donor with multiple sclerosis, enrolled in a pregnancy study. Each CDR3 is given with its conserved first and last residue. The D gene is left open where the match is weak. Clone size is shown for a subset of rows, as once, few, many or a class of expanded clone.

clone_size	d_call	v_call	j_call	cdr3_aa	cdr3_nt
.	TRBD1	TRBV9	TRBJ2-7	CASSVGTGNSYEQYF	TGTGCCAGCAGCGTAGGGACAGGGAATTCCTACGAGCAGTACTTC
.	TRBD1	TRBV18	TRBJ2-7	CASSKSPQGAYEQYF	TGTGCCAGCTCAAAGTCCCCGCAGGGGGCCTACGAGCAGTACTTC
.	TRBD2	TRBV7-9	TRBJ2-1	CASRFPGRNEQFF	TGTGCCAGCAGATTCCCCGGGAGGAATGAGCAGTTCTTC
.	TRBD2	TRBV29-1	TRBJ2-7	CSVDGLAGSSPYEQYF	TGCAGCGTTGATGGTCTAGCGGGATCTTCGCCCTACGAGCAGTACTTC
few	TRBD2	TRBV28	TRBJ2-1	CASTRTLAGAYYNEQFF	TGTGCCAGCACTCGGACTTTAGCGGGGGCGTATTACAATGAGCAGTTCTTC
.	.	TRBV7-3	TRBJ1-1	CASSLLQSTEAFF	TGTGCCAGCAGCTTACTCCAGTCGACTGAAGCTTTCTTT
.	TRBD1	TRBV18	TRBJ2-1	CASSPLRQGKDEQFF	TGTGCCAGCTCACCCCTTAGACAGGGCAAGGATGAGCAGTTCTTC
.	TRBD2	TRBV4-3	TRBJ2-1	CASSQDPSLAFANEQFF	TGCGCCAGCAGCCAAGACCCTTCACTAGCGTTCGCGAATGAGCAGTTCTTC
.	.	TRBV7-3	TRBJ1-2	CASPGSSYGYTF	TGTGCCAGCCCGGGGTCAAGCTATGGCTACACCTTC
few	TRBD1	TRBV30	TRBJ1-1	CAWRETGAEAFF	TGTGCCTGGAGGGAAACAGGGGCTGAAGCTTTCTTT
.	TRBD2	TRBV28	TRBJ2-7	CASSLTRTSGRAGEQYF	TGTGCCAGCAGTCTCACTAGGACTAGCGGGAGGGCTGGTGAGCAGTACTTC
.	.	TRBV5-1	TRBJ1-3	CASSLGNSRALSGNTIYF	TGCGCCAGCAGCTTGGGGAATTCGAGGGCTCTCTCTGGAAACACCATATATTTT
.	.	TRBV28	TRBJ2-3	CASSSGEDSTDTQYF	TGTGCCAGCAGTTCGGGGGAGGACAGCACAGATACGCAGTATTTT
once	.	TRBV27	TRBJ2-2	CASSSLQGFSNTGELFF	TGTGCCAGCAGTTCCTTACAGGGTTTTAGCAACACCGGGGAGCTGTTTTTT
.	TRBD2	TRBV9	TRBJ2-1	CASSVIAGGRGSYNEQFF	TGTGCCAGCAGCGTCATCGCGGGAGGCCGTGGGTCCTACAATGAGCAGTTCTTC
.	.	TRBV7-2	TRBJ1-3	CASSPDSYSGNTIYF	TGTGCCAGCAGCCCGGACAGCTACTCTGGAAACACCATATATTTT
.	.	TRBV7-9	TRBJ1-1	CASRRQVGDTEAFF	TGTGCCAGCAGGAGACAGGTAGGGGACACTGAAGCTTTCTTT
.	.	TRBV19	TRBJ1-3	CASSTAPGNTIYF	TGTGCCAGTAGTACCGCGCCCGGAAACACCATATATTTT
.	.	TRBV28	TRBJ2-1	CASSSSAIQRLSTEQFF	TGTGCCAGCAGTTCCTCCGCCATTCAGCGCCTGTCCACTGAGCAGTTCTTC
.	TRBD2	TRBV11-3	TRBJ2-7	CASSFTSGSYEQYF	TGTGCCAGCAGCTTTACTAGCGGGAGCTACGAGCAGTACTTC
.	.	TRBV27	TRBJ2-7	CASSPFSGSLNEQYF	TGTGCCAGCAGTCCCTTTTCGGGGAGTCTCAACGAGCAGTACTTC
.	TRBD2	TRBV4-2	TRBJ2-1	CASSPSGLADEQFF	TGTGCCAGCAGCCCCTCGGGGCTAGCGGATGAGCAGTTCTTC
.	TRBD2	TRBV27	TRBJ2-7	CASSLLAGVSYEQYF	TGTGCCAGCAGTCTACTAGCGGGAGTGTCCTACGAGCAGTACTTC
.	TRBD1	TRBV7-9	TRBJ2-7	CASSRLGDRSYEQYF	TGTGCCAGCAGCCGTCTTGGGGACAGGTCCTACGAGCAGTACTTC
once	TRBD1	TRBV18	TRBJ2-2	CASSPTLGTGRSGRGTGELFF	TGTGCCAGCTCACCGACACTCGGGACAGGGAGATCCGGGCGGGGCACCGGGGAGCTGTTTTTT
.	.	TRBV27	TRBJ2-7	CASSNHKTGSYEQYF	TGTGCCAGCAGCAACCACAAGACAGGTTCCTACGAGCAGTACTTC
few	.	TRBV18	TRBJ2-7	CASSPRDTGYEQYF	TGTGCCAGCTCACCCCGGGACACCGGCTACGAGCAGTACTTC
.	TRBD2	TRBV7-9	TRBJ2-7	CASSLGREWNEQYF	TGTGCCAGCAGCTTAGGGCGGGAGTGGAACGAGCAGTACTTC
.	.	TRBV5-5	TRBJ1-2	CASRQGLSFNYGYTF	TGTGCCAGCAGACAGGGCCTCTCCTTCAACTATGGCTACACCTTC
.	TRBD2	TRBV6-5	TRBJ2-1	CASSTLEGGHDEQFF	TGTGCCAGCAGCACCTTAGAGGGAGGGCACGATGAGCAGTTCTTC